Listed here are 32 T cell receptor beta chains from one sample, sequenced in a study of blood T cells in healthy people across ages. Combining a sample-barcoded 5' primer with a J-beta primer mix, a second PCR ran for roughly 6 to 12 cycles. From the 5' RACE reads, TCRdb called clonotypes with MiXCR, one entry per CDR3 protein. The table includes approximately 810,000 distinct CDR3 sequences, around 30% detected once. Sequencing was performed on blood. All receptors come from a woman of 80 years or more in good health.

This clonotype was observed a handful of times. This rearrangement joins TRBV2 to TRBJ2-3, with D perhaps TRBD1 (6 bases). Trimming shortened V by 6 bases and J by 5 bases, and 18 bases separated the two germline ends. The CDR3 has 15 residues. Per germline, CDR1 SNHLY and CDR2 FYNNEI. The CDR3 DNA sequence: TGTGCCAGCAGCGAACAGGGTCCAGAGGTAGATACGCAGTATTTT. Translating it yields CASSEQGPEVDTQYF.

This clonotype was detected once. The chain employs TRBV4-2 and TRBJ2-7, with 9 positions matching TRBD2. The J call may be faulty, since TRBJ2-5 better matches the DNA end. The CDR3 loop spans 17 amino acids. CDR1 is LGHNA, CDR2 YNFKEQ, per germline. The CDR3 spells CASSQDPSGTGEETQYF. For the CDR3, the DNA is TGTGCCAGCAGCCAAGATCCTAGCGGGACCGGTGAAGAGACCCAGTACTTC.

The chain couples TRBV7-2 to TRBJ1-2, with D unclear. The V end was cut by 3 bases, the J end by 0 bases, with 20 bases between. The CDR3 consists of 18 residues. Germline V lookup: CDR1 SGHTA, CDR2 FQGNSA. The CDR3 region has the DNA TGTGCCAGCAGCTTGGCCGGAGTAGGCGCCAAATCTAACTATGGCTACACCTTC. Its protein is CASSLAGVGAKSNYGYTF. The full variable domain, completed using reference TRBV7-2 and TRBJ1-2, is GAGVSQSPSNKVTEKGKDVELRCDPISGHTALYWYRQSLGQGLEFLIYFQGNSAPDKSGLPSDRFSAERTGGSVSTLTIQRTQQEDSAVYLCASSLAGVGAKSNYGYTFGSGTRLTVV.

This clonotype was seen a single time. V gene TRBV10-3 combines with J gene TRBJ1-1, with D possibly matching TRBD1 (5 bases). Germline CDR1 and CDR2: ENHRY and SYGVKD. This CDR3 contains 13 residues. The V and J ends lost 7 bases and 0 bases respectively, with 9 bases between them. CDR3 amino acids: CAIKGVMNTEAFF. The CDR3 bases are TGTGCCATCAAAGGGGTCATGAACACTGAAGCTTTCTTT.

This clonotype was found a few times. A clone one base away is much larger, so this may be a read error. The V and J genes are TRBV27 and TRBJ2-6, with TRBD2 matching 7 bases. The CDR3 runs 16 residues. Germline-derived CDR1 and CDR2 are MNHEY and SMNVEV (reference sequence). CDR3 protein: CASNLSGVTGANVLTF. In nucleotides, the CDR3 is TGTGCCAGCAATTTAAGCGGGGTAACTGGGGCCAACGTCCTGACTTTC.

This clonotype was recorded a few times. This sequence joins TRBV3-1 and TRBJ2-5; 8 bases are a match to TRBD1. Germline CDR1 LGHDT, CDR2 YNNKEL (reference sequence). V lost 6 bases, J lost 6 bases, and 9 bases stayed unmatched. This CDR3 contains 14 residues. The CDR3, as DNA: TGTGCCAGCAGAATGACAGGGGCCTCCCAGACCCAGTACTTC. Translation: CASRMTGASQTQYF.

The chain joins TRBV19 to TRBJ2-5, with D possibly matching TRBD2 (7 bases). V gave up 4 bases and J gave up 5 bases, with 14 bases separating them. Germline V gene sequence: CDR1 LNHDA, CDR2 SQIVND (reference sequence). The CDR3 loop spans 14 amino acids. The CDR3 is CASSTPGGAETQYF. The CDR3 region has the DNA TGTGCCAGTAGTACTCCGGGGGGCGCGGAGACCCAGTACTTC. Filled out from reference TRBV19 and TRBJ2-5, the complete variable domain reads DGGITQSPKYLFRKEGQNVTLSCEQNLNHDAMYWYRQDPGQGLRLIYYSQIVNDFQKGDIAEGYSVSREKKESFPLTVTSAQKNPTAFYLCASSTPGGAETQYFGPGTRLLVL.

The CDR3 bases are TGTGCCAGCTCACCACAGTCCGGAACAGGGGGAAGTGAGCAGTTCTTC. Encoded protein: CASSPQSGTGGSEQFF. The chain combines TRBV18 with TRBJ2-1; 8 bases agree with TRBD1. V shed 1 base, J shed 9 bases, and the junction held 11 bases outside the gene matches. There are 16 residues in the CDR3. The germline gives CDR1 KGHSH, CDR2 LQKENI.

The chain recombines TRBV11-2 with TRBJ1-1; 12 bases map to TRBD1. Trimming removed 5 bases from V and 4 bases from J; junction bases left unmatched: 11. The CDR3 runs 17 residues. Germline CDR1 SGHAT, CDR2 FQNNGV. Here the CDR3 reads CASSPGQGARWGTEAFF. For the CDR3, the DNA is TGTGCCAGCAGCCCGGGACAGGGGGCGAGATGGGGCACTGAAGCTTTCTTT.

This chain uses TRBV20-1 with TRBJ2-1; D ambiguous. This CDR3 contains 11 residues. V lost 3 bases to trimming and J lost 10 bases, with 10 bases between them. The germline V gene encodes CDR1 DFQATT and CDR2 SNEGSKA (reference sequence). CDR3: CSASSGYEQFF. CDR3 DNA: TGCAGTGCTAGTTCGGGCTACGAGCAGTTCTTC.

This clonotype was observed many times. In DNA, the CDR3 is TGTGCCATTTCGGACCCGAACACTGAAGCTTTCTTT. It encodes CAISDPNTEAFF. The genes are TRBV6-6 and TRBJ1-1, with D uncertain. Trimming stripped 10 bases from V and 1 base from J, with 10 bases between. This CDR3 spans 12 amino acids. Looked up from germline, CDR1 is MNHNY and CDR2 is SVGAGI (reference sequence).

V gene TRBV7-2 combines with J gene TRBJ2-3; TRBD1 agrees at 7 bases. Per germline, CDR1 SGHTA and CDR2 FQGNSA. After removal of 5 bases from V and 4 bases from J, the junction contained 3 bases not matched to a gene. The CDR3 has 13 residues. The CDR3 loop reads CASSGQAADTQYF. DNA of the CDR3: TGTGCCAGCAGCGGACAGGCCGCAGATACGCAGTATTTT.

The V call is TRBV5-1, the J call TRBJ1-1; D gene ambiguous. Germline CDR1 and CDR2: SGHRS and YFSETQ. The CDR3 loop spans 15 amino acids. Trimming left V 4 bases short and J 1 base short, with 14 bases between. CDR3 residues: CASSLVREKNTEAFF. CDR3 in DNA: TGCGCCAGCAGCCTGGTGAGGGAGAAGAACACTGAAGCTTTCTTT. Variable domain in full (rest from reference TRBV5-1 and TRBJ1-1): KAGVTQTPRYLIKTRGQQVTLSCSPISGHRSVSWYQQTPGQGLQFLFEYFSETQRNKGNFPGRFSGRQFSNSRSEMNVSTLELGDSALYLCASSLVREKNTEAFFGQGTRLTVV.

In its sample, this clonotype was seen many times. The CDR3 spells CASSLGLAGSYNEQFF. CDR3 coding DNA: TGTGCCAGCAGCTTAGGCCTAGCGGGCTCCTACAATGAGCAGTTCTTC. The gene calls are TRBV7-2 and TRBJ2-1; TRBD2 matches at 8 bases. J lost 0 bases, V lost 1 base, and 2 bases had no gene match. CDR1 SGHTA and CDR2 FQGNSA come from the germline V gene. The CDR3 is 16 residues long.

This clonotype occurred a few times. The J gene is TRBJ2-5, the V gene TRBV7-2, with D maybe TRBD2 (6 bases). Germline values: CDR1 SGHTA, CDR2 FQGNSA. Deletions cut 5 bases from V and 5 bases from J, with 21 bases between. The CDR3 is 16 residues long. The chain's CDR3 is CASSPSRRGARETQYF. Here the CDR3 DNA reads TGTGCCAGCAGCCCCAGTAGGAGGGGAGCCCGGGAGACCCAGTACTTC.

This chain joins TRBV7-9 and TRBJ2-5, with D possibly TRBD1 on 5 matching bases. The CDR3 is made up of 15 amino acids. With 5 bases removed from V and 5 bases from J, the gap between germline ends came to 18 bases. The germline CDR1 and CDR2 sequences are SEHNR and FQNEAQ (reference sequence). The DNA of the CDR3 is TGTGCCAGCAGCCCCGCCAGGGTGGAAGTGGAGACCCAGTACTTC. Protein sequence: CASSPARVEVETQYF.

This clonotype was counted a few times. CDR3 nucleotides: TGCAGTGCTAGTTCTGGGAGCAATCAGCCCCAGCATTTT. This sequence encodes CSASSGSNQPQHF. The gene calls are TRBV20-1 and TRBJ1-5, with D hard to call. The CDR3 totals 13 residues. Germline V lookup: CDR1 DFQATT, CDR2 SNEGSKA (reference sequence). Trimming left V 3 bases short and J 1 base short, with 7 bases between.

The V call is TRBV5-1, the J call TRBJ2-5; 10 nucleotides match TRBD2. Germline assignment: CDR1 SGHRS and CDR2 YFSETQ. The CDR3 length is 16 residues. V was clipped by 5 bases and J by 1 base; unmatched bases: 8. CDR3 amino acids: CASSQFGLAAQETQYF. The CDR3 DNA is TGCGCCAGCAGTCAATTCGGACTAGCGGCCCAAGAGACCCAGTACTTC.

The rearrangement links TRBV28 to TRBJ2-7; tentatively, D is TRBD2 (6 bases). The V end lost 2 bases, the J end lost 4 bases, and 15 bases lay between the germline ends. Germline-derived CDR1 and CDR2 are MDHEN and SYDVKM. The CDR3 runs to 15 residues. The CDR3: CASSLLTGLRYEQYF. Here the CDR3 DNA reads TGTGCCAGCAGTTTACTCACGGGACTGCGTTACGAGCAGTACTTC. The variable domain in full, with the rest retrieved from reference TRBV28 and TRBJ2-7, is DVKVTQSSRYLVKRTGEKVFLECVQDMDHENMFWYRQDPGLGLRLIYFSYDVKMKEKGDIPEGYSVSREKKERFSLILESASTNQTSMYLCASSLLTGLRYEQYFGPGTRLTVT.

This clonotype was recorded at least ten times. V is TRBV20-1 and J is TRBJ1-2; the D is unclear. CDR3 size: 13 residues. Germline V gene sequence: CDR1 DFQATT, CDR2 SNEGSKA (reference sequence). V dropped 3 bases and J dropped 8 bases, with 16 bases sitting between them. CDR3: CSASAVREEGYTF. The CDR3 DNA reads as TGCAGTGCTAGCGCGGTTCGGGAGGAGGGCTACACCTTC.

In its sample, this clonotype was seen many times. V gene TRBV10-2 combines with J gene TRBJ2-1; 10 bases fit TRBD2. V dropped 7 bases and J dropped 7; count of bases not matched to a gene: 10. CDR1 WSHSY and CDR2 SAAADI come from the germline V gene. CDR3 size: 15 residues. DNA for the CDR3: TGCGCCAGCATGATAGAGCGGGGGGGTAGGAATGAGCAGTTCTTC. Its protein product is CASMIERGGRNEQFF.

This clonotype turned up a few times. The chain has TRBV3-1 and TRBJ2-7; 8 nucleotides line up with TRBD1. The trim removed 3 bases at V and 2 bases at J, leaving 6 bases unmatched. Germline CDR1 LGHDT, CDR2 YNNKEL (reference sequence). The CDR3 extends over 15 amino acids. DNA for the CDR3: TGTGCCAGCAGCCAGGGGGACAGGCTTACCTACGAGCAGTACTTC. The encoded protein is CASSQGDRLTYEQYF.

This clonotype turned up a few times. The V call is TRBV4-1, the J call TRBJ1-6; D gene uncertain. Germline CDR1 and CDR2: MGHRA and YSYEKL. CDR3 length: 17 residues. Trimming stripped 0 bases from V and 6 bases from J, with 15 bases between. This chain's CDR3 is CASSQEVRGRSNSPLHF. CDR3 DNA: TGCGCCAGCAGCCAAGAGGTGAGAGGGCGAAGTAATTCACCCCTCCACTTT.

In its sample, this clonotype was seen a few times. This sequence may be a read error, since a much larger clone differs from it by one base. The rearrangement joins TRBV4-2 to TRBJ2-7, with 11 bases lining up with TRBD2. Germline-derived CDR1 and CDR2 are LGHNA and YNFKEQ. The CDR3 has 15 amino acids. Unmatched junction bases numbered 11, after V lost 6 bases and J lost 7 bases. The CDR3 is CASRQTSGDSKEQYF. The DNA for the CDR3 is TGTGCCAGCAGGCAGACTAGCGGGGACTCTAAGGAGCAGTACTTC.

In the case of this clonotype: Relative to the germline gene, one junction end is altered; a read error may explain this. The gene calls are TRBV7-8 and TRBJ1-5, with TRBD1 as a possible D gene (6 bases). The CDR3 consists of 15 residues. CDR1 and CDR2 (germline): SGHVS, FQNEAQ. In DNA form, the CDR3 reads TGTGCCAGCAGCGCCGGGACACGAAGCAATCGGCCCCAGCATTTT. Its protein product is CASSAGTRSNRPQHF.

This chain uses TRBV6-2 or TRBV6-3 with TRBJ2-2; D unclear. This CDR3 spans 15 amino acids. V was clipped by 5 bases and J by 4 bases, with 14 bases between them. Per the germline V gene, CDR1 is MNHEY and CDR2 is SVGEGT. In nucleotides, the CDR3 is TGTGCCAGCAGTGCCAGAGGTTTTGGCACCGGGGAGCTGTTTTTT. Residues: CASSARGFGTGELFF.

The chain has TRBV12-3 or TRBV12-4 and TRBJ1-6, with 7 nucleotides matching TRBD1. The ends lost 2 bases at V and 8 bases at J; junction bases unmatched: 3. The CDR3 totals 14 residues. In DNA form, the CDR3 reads TGTGCCAGCAGTTTAAGTACAGGGGATTCACCCCTCCACTTT. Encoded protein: CASSLSTGDSPLHF.

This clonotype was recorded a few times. The CDR3 DNA sequence: TGCGCCAGCAGCTCCGACAGGGGGTCCCCTGGGGAGCAGTACTTC. Its translation: CASSSDRGSPGEQYF. The chain is built from TRBV5-1 and TRBJ2-7; 9 bases are shared with TRBD1. The V segment lost 3 bases and the J segment 7 bases; nucleotides outside the gene matches: 11. Germline V CDR1 and CDR2: SGHRS, YFSETQ. The CDR3 covers 15 residues.

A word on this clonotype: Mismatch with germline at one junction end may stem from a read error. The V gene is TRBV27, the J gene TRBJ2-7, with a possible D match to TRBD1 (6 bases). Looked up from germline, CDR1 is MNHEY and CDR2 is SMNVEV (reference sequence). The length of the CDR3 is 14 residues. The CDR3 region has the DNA TGTGCCAGCAGAGGACAGATTAAATCCTACGAACAGTACTTC. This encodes CASRGQIKSYEQYF.

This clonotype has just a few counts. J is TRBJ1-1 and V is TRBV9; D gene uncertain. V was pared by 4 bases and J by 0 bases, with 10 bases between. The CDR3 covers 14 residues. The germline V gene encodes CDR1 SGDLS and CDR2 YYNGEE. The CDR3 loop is CASSPGIMNTEAFF. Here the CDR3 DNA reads TGTGCCAGCAGCCCGGGGATTATGAACACTGAAGCTTTCTTT.

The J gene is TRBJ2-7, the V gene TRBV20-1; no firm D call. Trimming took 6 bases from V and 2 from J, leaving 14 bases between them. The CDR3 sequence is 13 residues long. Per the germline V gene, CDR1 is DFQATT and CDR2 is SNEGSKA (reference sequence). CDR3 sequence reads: CSASSADPYEQYF. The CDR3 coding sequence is TGCAGTGCGTCCAGCGCCGATCCCTACGAGCAGTACTTC.

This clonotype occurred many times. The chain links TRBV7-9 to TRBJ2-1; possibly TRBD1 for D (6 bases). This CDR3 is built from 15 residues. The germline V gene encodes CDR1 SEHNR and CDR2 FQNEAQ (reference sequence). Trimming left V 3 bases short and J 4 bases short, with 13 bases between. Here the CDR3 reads CASSLGAPIYNEQFF. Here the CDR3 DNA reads TGTGCCAGCAGCTTGGGGGCCCCCATTTACAATGAGCAGTTCTTC.